These 9 T cell receptor beta chains originate from one sample sequenced in a study of cytomegalovirus exposure and HLA in healthy donors. The PCR contained 60 Vbeta and 13 Jbeta primers. Clones were read by immunoSEQ multiplex PCR, and TCRdb kept only the in-frame ones, dropping some. The data hold approximately 130,000 clones, with 70% to 80% observed a single time. Source material: PBMCs. The origin of the receptors is a man younger than 40 in good health and CMV-seronegative.

This chain joins TRBV28 and TRBJ1-5; TRBD1 is a possible D gene (6 bases). Trimming took off 3 bases at V and 2 bases at J, with 26 bases between the two ends. CDR1 and CDR2 (germline): MDHEN, SYDVKM. This CDR3 contains 20 residues. CDR3 bases: TGTGCCAGCAGTTTCATCAGGGGTCGAGGGGCATATATTGGCAATCAGCCCCAGCATTTT. This encodes CASSFIRGRGAYIGNQPQHF. The whole variable domain, remainder taken from reference TRBV28 and TRBJ1-5, is DVKVTQSSRYLVKRTGEKVFLECVQDMDHENMFWYRQDPGLGLRLIYFSYDVKMKEKGDIPEGYSVSREKKERFSLILESASTNQTSMYLCASSFIRGRGAYIGNQPQHFGDGTRLSIL.

This clone was detected only a few times. The J gene is TRBJ2-7, the V gene TRBV6-6; D not resolved. CDR3 length: 16 amino acids. Germline V lookup: CDR1 MNHNY, CDR2 SVGAGI (reference sequence). Trimming removed 0 bases at V and 4 bases at J, with 16 bases between. This CDR3 reads CASSYSTQLESYEQYF. CDR3 DNA: TGTGCCAGCAGTTACTCGACACAGCTGGAATCTTACGAGCAGTACTTC.

The rearrangement uses TRBV5-4 and TRBJ2-3; 9 bases match TRBD2. The CDR3 has 18 residues. The germline CDR1 and CDR2 sequences are SGHNT and YYREEE (reference sequence). Trimming at V came to 4 bases and at J to 0 bases, leaving 12 bases not matched to a gene. CDR3 DNA sequence: TGTGCCAGCAGCAAATCCAACCTAGCGGGAAGTAGCACAGATACGCAGTATTTT. Translated, it gives CASSKSNLAGSSTDTQYF.

This clone has just a few counts. The chain couples TRBV7-9 to TRBJ2-7, with TRBD1 identical over 7 bases. The CDR3 is 15 residues long. The V gene end was trimmed by 4 bases and the J gene end by 5 bases; junction bases not matched to a gene: 11. Germline V gene lookup returns CDR1 SEHNR and CDR2 FQNEAQ (reference sequence). CDR3 nucleotides: TGTGCCAGCAGCTCCCGGGACAGAGATCTCCACGAGCAGTACTTC. This codes for CASSSRDRDLHEQYF.

There are a few counts of this clone. The chain couples TRBV19 to TRBJ2-7; possibly TRBD2 for D (5 bases). The CDR3 runs to 16 residues. Between the trimmed V and J ends, which lost 5 bases and 1 base, there was a span of 18 bases. From germline, CDR1 is LNHDA and CDR2 SQIVND (reference sequence). CDR3 protein: CASSAGSLDLSYEQYF. CDR3 coding DNA: TGTGCCAGTAGTGCCGGCTCACTAGATCTGTCCTACGAGCAGTACTTC.

The chain joins TRBV30 to TRBJ2-2; no definite D call. This CDR3 spans 12 amino acids. Looked up from germline, CDR1 is GTSNPN and CDR2 is SVGIG (reference sequence). Trimming took 4 bases from V and 3 from J, leaving 6 bases between them. CDR3 DNA sequence: TGTGCCTGGAATCGGGACACCGGGGAGCTGTTTTTT. Its protein is CAWNRDTGELFF.

This clone was detected only a few times. V usage is TRBV5-6 and J usage is TRBJ1-2; D might be TRBD1 (6 bases). V was pared by 0 bases and J by 4 bases, with 19 bases between. Germline CDR1 and CDR2: SGHDT and YYEEEE. This CDR3 region has 17 residues. The CDR3 sequence is CASSLAASGGAIYGYTF. The CDR3 DNA reads as TGTGCCAGCAGCTTGGCTGCCTCCGGGGGGGCGATCTATGGCTACACCTTC.

V gene TRBV9 combines with J gene TRBJ2-3, with 9 bases fitting TRBD2. The length of the CDR3 is 16 residues. Per the germline V gene, CDR1 is SGDLS and CDR2 is YYNGEE. V gave up 4 bases and J gave up 8 bases; unmatched junction bases: 14. The CDR3: CASSTRSGGTGVTQYF. The CDR3 coding sequence is TGTGCCAGCAGCACCCGTAGCGGGGGCACCGGAGTTACGCAGTATTTT.

A few counts support this clone. The chain employs TRBV6-5 and TRBJ2-7; D might be TRBD1 (6 bases). The V gene's germline CDR1 is MNHEY and CDR2 SVGAGI. V was clipped by 2 bases and J by 4 bases, with 12 bases between them. The CDR3 totals 14 residues. Here the CDR3 reads CASSYGRGGYEQYF. The CDR3 DNA sequence: TGTGCCAGCAGTTACGGGAGAGGGGGTTACGAGCAGTACTTC.